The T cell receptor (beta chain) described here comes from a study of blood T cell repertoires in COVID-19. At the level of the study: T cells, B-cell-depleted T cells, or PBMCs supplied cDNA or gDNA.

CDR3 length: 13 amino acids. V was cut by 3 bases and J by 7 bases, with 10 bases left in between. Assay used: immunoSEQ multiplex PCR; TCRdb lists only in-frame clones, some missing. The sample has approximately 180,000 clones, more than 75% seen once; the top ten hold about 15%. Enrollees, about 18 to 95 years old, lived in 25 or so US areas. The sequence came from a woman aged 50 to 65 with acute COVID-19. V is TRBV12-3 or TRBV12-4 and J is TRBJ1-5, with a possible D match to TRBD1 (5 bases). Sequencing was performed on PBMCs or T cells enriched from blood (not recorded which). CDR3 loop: CASSFWGDQPQHF. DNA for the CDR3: TGTGCCAGCAGTTTCTGGGGCGACCAGCCCCAGCATTTT.